This T cell receptor beta chain was identified during a study of T cells in localized non-small cell lung cancer. Findings and limits, study-wide: Heterogeneity stays possible, as sequencing covered only one tumor region. In adjacent lung, a median about 54 of the top 100 tumor clones were found. Uninvolved adjacent lung showed higher T cell clonality than tumor.

The CDR3 length is 15 residues. Germline values: CDR1 MDHEN, CDR2 SYDVKM. The J segment lost 6 bases and the V segment lost 6 bases, leaving 5 bases of the junction unmatched. Details on this clone: The antigen remains unidentified.

Produced via immunoSEQ multiplex PCR; TCRdb's table is partial and in-frame only. The table includes 40,000 or so clones, about four fifths detected once. The TCR comes from a male donor older than 55 with stage III squamous cell lung carcinoma. The sequences come from peripheral blood, collected before any cancer treatment. The chain recombines TRBV28 with TRBJ2-2; TRBD2 matches 12 bases. CDR3 DNA sequence: TGTGCCAGCAGCCCCGGGACTAGCGGGCCCGGGGAGCTGTTTTTT. Translation: CASSPGTSGPGELFF.